This entry describes one T cell receptor beta chain. The antigen remains undetermined. At one of its ends the junction is not consistent with the germline gene, which may arise from a read error. This sample's RNA came from whole unsorted tissue. The normal lung tissue was taken more than 3 cm from the tumor edge. The sample belongs to a study of tumor and adjacent non-tumor tissue in lung cancer. Three rounds of nested PCR, following a modified ARM-PCR protocol, produced the TCRbeta library. TCRdb re-called the multiplex PCR reads through MiXCR, storing one row per CDR3 protein. The data hold 85,000 or so distinct CDR3 sequences, with roughly 77% observed a single time. Germline-derived CDR1 and CDR2 are MNHEY and SVGAGI. The CDR3 loop spans 14 amino acids. Whole-study results and caveats: Tumor repertoires had a smaller top 100 clone share than normal lung.

This receptor was identified in a woman aged 45 to 65 with non-small cell lung cancer. Sequenced sample: distant non-tumor lung tissue. The rearrangement links TRBV6-5 to TRBJ2-7, with 12 bases lining up with TRBD2. CDR3 nucleotides: TGTACCAGCAGTTATCGACTAGCGGGAGACGAGCAGTACTTC. This translates into CTSSYRLAGDEQYF.